Each of the 9 T cell receptor beta chains below was sequenced from the same sample in a study of shared clonotypes between healthy human individuals. Using immunoSEQ multiplex PCR, the repertoire was profiled, and TCRdb retains in-frame clones only, with some absent. The table lists over a million clones, 95% to 97% of them singletons. The sequenced sample was naive CD4+ T cells sorted from blood. Subset indicated: CD45RA+ positively selected. Source of these receptors: a man younger than 45 in good health.

The chain employs TRBV7-8 and TRBJ1-5; D gene unclear. CDR1 SGHVS and CDR2 FQNEAQ come from the germline V gene. Between the trimmed V and J ends, which lost 2 bases and 4 bases, there was a span of 12 bases. The CDR3 is 15 residues long. The CDR3 DNA reads TGTGCCAGCAGCTTATCGTTGGACCCTAATCAGCCCCAGCATTTT. The encoded protein is CASSLSLDPNQPQHF.

The chain's CDR3 is CASSLEGGGFEETQYF. In DNA form, the CDR3 reads TGTGCCAGCAGCTTGGAGGGTGGGGGTTTTGAAGAGACCCAGTACTTC. The chain combines TRBV7-9 with TRBJ2-5; D perhaps matches TRBD2 (6 bases). V was cut by 3 bases and J by 3 bases, with 17 bases left in between. Germline lookup yields CDR1 SEHNR and CDR2 FQNEAQ (reference sequence). This CDR3 has 16 amino acids.

The table lists this clone with many counts. In the same sample, other DNA sequences code for this CDR3. This chain joins TRBV5-1 and TRBJ2-1, with 9 bases matching TRBD2. The CDR3 consists of 15 residues. Losses at the gene ends were 0 bases for V and 3 bases for J; bases not matched to a gene: 1. Germline V gene sequence: CDR1 SGHRS, CDR2 YFSETQ. In nucleotides, the CDR3 is TGCGCCAGCAGCTTGGGACTAGCGGACTACAATGAGCAGTTCTTC. Protein: CASSLGLADYNEQFF.

The CDR3 DNA reads as TGTGCCAGCAGCCACACAGGGGGCGCCGGGGAGCTGTTTTTT. This gives the protein CASSHTGGAGELFF. This rearrangement joins TRBV6-1 to TRBJ2-2, with 9 bases fitting TRBD1. V was pared by 6 bases and J by 6 bases, with 5 bases of the junction left unmatched. This CDR3 is built from 14 residues. CDR1 MNHNS and CDR2 SASEGT come from the germline V gene.

V and J are TRBV7-9 and TRBJ2-3; TRBD2 agrees at 13 bases. With 5 bases clipped from V and 3 bases from J, the junction kept 11 bases outside the gene matches. Per germline, CDR1 SEHNR and CDR2 FQNEAQ (reference sequence). The CDR3 has 18 residues. DNA of the CDR3: TGTGCCAGCAGCCCTACTAGCGGGAGGGCCATATTAACAGATACGCAGTATTTT. Its protein is CASSPTSGRAILTDTQYF. The whole variable domain, filled in from reference TRBV7-9 and TRBJ2-3, reads DTGVSQNPRHKITKRGQNVTFRCDPISEHNRLYWYRQTLGQGPEFLTYFQNEAQLEKSRLLSDRFSAERPKGSFSTLEIQRTEQGDSAMYLCASSPTSGRAILTDTQYFGPGTRLTVL.

This chain links TRBV5-4 with TRBJ2-2; TRBD2 matches 8 bases. Germline trimming cut 4 bases from V and 7 bases from J; bases unmatched to any gene: 12. The germline gives CDR1 SGHNT, CDR2 YYREEE (reference sequence). CDR3 length: 16 amino acids. In DNA, the CDR3 is TGTGCCAGCAGCCTGGGCTCCGGGAGGGCCGACGGGGAGCTGTTTTTT. As protein: CASSLGSGRADGELFF. The full variable domain, with the rest looked up from reference TRBV5-4 and TRBJ2-2, is ETGVTQSPTHLIKTRGQQVTLRCSSQSGHNTVSWYQQALGQGPQFIFQYYREEENGRGNFPPRFSGLQFPNYSSELNVNALELDDSALYLCASSLGSGRADGELFFGEGSRLTVL.

The chain links TRBV9 to TRBJ1-2; TRBD1 might be the D (6 bases). CDR1 is SGDLS, CDR2 YYNGEE, per germline. This CDR3 is 15 amino acids long. V lost 0 bases to trimming and J lost 7 bases, with 16 bases between them. CDR3 DNA sequence: TGTGCCAGCAGCGTAGTAGGACCTCAAGGGGGTGGCTACACCTTC. This encodes CASSVVGPQGGGYTF.

The chain employs TRBV6-5 and TRBJ1-5, with D tentatively TRBD1 (6 bases). CDR3 length: 15 amino acids. With 6 bases removed from V and 0 bases from J, the gap between germline ends came to 12 bases. Germline V lookup: CDR1 MNHEY, CDR2 SVGAGI. The DNA of the CDR3 is TGTGCCAGCAGCCGGACAGCGACTAGCAATCAGCCCCAGCATTTT. It yields the protein CASSRTATSNQPQHF.

This sequence joins TRBV5-1 and TRBJ2-2; TRBD1 matches at 10 bases. Germline V gene data show CDR1 as SGHRS and CDR2 as YFSETQ. This CDR3 comprises 15 residues. V was clipped by 4 bases and J by 4 bases; unmatched bases: 4. DNA of the CDR3: TGCGCCAGCAGCGACAGGGGGCGCGGCACCGGGGAGCTGTTTTTT. This encodes CASSDRGRGTGELFF.